The 20 T cell receptor beta chains given below trace back to one sample, sequenced in a study of T cell repertoires in cytomegalovirus infection. TCRdb reprocessed the reads with MiXCR, giving one entry per CDR3 protein. The sample shows about 150,000 distinct CDR3 sequences, less than 25% of them seen only once. The source material was PBMCs. These receptors were obtained from a human donor in good health (CMV status not recorded). Some clones in this sample may be carry-over from other donors' samples.

The chain is built from TRBV7-6 and TRBJ1-1, with unresolved D. With 0 bases removed from V and 0 bases from J, the gap between germline ends came to 5 bases. The CDR3 length is 14 residues. Germline assignment: CDR1 SGHVS and CDR2 FNYEAQ. Here the CDR3 reads CASSLAQVNTEAFF. In DNA form, the CDR3 reads TGTGCCAGCAGCTTAGCCCAGGTGAACACTGAAGCTTTCTTT.

The V gene is TRBV28, the J gene TRBJ2-1; D possibly uses TRBD1 or TRBD2 (5 bases each). This CDR3 is 12 amino acids long. CDR1 is MDHEN, CDR2 SYDVKM, per germline. V was cut by 8 bases and J by 12 bases, with 17 bases left in between. In DNA, the CDR3 is TGTGCCAGCCTTGATGAGGGGCTGGGGCAGTTCTTC. Its protein product is CASLDEGLGQFF.

This clonotype was recorded many times. This chain connects TRBV7-3 to TRBJ2-7; 12 bases are a match to TRBD1. Germline V gene data show CDR1 as SGHTA and CDR2 as FQGTGA. The CDR3 is 17 amino acids. The V gene end was trimmed by 5 bases and the J gene end by 0 bases; junction bases not matched to a gene: 8. The chain's CDR3 is CASSHRDRGPVSYEQYF. CDR3 nucleotide sequence: TGTGCCAGCAGCCACCGGGACAGGGGGCCTGTCTCCTACGAGCAGTACTTC.

This clonotype was counted many times. The V gene is TRBV7-8, the J gene TRBJ2-5, with 8 nucleotides matching TRBD1. The V segment lost 1 base and the J segment 5 bases; nucleotides outside the gene matches: 9. Germline V gene lookup returns CDR1 SGHVS and CDR2 FQNEAQ. This CDR3 has 16 amino acids. CDR3 residues: CASSLVAAGGTETQYF. For the CDR3, the DNA is TGTGCCAGCAGCTTAGTAGCGGCAGGGGGCACGGAGACCCAGTACTTC.

This clonotype occurred a few times. This sequence joins TRBV29-1 and TRBJ1-2; possible D gene TRBD1, 5 bases. Trimming stripped 1 base from V and 4 bases from J, with 10 bases between. CDR3 length: 13 amino acids. The germline V gene encodes CDR1 SQVTM and CDR2 ANQGSEA. CDR3 sequence: CSVEVPGTYGYTF. As DNA, the CDR3 is TGCAGCGTTGAAGTCCCCGGGACCTATGGCTACACCTTC.

This clonotype was seen ten or more times. One junction end disagrees with the germline gene, perhaps due to a read error. The rearrangement links TRBV7-7 to TRBJ2-1; TRBD2 agrees at 13 bases. This CDR3 spans 22 amino acids. Germline loops: CDR1 SSHAT, CDR2 FNYEAQ (reference sequence). This CDR3 is CASSSLFTRDRMTSGGYNEQFF. CDR3 DNA: TGTGCTAGCAGCTCTCTATTCACCCGGGACAGGATGACTAGCGGGGGGTACAATGAGCAGTTCTTC.

This clonotype was counted at least ten times. The chain has TRBV4-1 and TRBJ2-7; 8 nucleotides align to TRBD1. This CDR3 is built from 15 residues. V dropped 4 bases and J dropped 3; count of bases not matched to a gene: 8. Germline assignment: CDR1 MGHRA and CDR2 YSYEKL. The DNA for the CDR3 is TGCGCCAGCAGCCCAGTGGGGACAGGAAACTACGAGCAGTACTTC. Translation gives CASSPVGTGNYEQYF.

This clonotype was detected only a few times. J is TRBJ2-3 and V is TRBV6-1; unclear D gene. CDR1 is MNHNS and CDR2 is SASEGT in the germline V gene. The CDR3 runs 13 residues. Trimming pared 6 bases from V and 2 bases from J, leaving 9 bases between. The CDR3 DNA is TGTGCCAGCAGCCATGACTCCACAGATACGCAGTATTTT. It codes for CASSHDSTDTQYF.

This clonotype has a count of ten or more. The rearrangement joins TRBV7-8 to TRBJ2-3, with D hard to call. Germline V gene lookup returns CDR1 SGHVS and CDR2 FQNEAQ. The CDR3 sequence is 15 residues long. Trimming left V 6 bases short and J 0 bases short, with 13 bases between. Here the CDR3 DNA reads TGTGCCAGCAGTTACATACCGGCTAGCACAGATACGCAGTATTTT. It specifies CASSYIPASTDTQYF.

This clonotype was seen at least ten times. The chain recombines TRBV5-4 with TRBJ2-3, with D unclear. Germline assignment: CDR1 SGHNT and CDR2 YYREEE (reference sequence). The CDR3 has 14 residues. With 2 bases removed from V and 0 bases from J, the gap between germline ends came to 7 bases. The CDR3 here is CASSLWGSTDTQYF. CDR3 coding DNA: TGTGCCAGCAGCTTATGGGGTAGCACAGATACGCAGTATTTT. The entire variable domain, with the rest obtained from reference TRBV5-4 and TRBJ2-3, is as follows: ETGVTQSPTHLIKTRGQQVTLRCSSQSGHNTVSWYQQALGQGPQFIFQYYREEENGRGNFPPRFSGLQFPNYSSELNVNALELDDSALYLCASSLWGSTDTQYFGPGTRLTVL.

This clonotype was seen at least ten times. The CDR3 is CAIGASASTDTQYF. CDR3 DNA sequence: TGTGCCATCGGGGCTAGCGCTAGCACAGATACGCAGTATTTT. J is TRBJ2-3 and V is TRBV10-3; D is possibly TRBD2 (6 bases). Trimming stripped 8 bases from V and 0 bases from J, with 12 bases between. CDR3 length: 14 residues. The V gene's germline CDR1 is ENHRY and CDR2 SYGVKD.

There are a few counts of this clonotype. The rearrangement links TRBV7-9 to TRBJ2-1; 9 nucleotides agree with TRBD1. CDR1 and CDR2 from the germline V gene are SEHNR and FQNEAQ (reference sequence). The CDR3 extends over 15 amino acids. Germline trimming cut 4 bases from V and 8 bases from J; bases unmatched to any gene: 9. CDR3 sequence: CASSSPGQGLYEQFF. The CDR3 nucleotides read TGTGCCAGCAGCTCGCCGGGACAGGGACTTTATGAGCAGTTCTTC.

The chain has TRBV20-1 and TRBJ2-7; D is perhaps TRBD2 (7 bases). Germline V gene lookup returns CDR1 DFQATT and CDR2 SNEGSKA (reference sequence). The V gene lost 0 bases and the J gene lost 1 base, with 16 bases spanning the gap. The CDR3 runs 16 residues. CDR3 nucleotides: TGCAGTGCTAGAGATCCGAGGCGGGGGCAATCCTACGAGCAGTACTTC. It encodes CSARDPRRGQSYEQYF.

In this sample, this clonotype turned up a few times. The chain is built from TRBV25-1 and TRBJ1-1, with D possibly being TRBD1 (5 bases). The CDR3 contains 13 residues. Per the germline V gene, CDR1 is MGHDK and CDR2 is SYGVNS. V lost 7 bases and J 3 bases, leaving 12 bases between the germline ends. The CDR3 DNA follows: TGTGCCAGCAAGCGGGGGAAGGACACTGAAGCTTTCTTT. It codes for CASKRGKDTEAFF.

The chain has TRBV7-3 and TRBJ1-1; D is possibly TRBD1 (5 bases). Germline lookup yields CDR1 SGHTA and CDR2 FQGTGA. There are 15 residues in the CDR3. The ends were cut back, 5 bases at V and 0 bases at J, with 13 bases in the middle. CDR3 coding DNA: TGTGCCAGCAGCATCGGGACGGCCGTGAACACTGAAGCTTTCTTT. Translated: CASSIGTAVNTEAFF.

This chain links TRBV5-4 with TRBJ2-1, with TRBD2 matching over 8 bases. Germline V lookup: CDR1 SGHNT, CDR2 YYREEE (reference sequence). J was trimmed by 6 bases and V by 0 bases; bases with no gene match: 5. CDR3 size: 15 residues. CDR3 bases: TGTGCCAGCAGCTTGGCGGGGGCGGGAGGCAATGAGCAGTTCTTC. The encoded protein is CASSLAGAGGNEQFF.

There are a few counts of this clonotype. The chain links TRBV11-1 to TRBJ2-3, with 7 bases fitting TRBD2. Per the germline V gene, CDR1 is SGHAT and CDR2 is FQDESV (reference sequence). J gave up 2 bases and V 8 bases, and 16 bases lay outside the gene matches. The CDR3 spans 17 residues. The CDR3 here is CASGTSKWGLPTDTQYF. The DNA of the CDR3 is TGTGCCAGCGGTACTTCGAAATGGGGACTACCCACAGATACGCAGTATTTT.

The chain links TRBV7-9 to TRBJ2-3; D gene uncertain. Trimming shortened V by 2 bases and J by 5 bases, and 5 bases separated the two germline ends. Germline CDR1 is SEHNR and CDR2 is FQNEAQ (reference sequence). CDR3 length: 12 amino acids. In DNA form, the CDR3 reads TGTGCCAGCAGCTTAAACCAAGATACGCAGTATTTT. It codes for CASSLNQDTQYF.

This clonotype has just a few counts. In DNA form, the CDR3 reads TGTGCCAGCAGCTTAGTGGGACAGGGGGTAGGTGAGCAGTTCTTC. Translating it yields CASSLVGQGVGEQFF. The rearrangement links TRBV7-6 to TRBJ2-1; 11 bases align to TRBD1. With 1 base clipped from V and 9 bases from J, the junction kept 5 bases outside the gene matches. Per the germline V gene, CDR1 is SGHVS and CDR2 is FNYEAQ. The length of the CDR3 is 15 residues.

The chain carries TRBV12-3 or TRBV12-4 and TRBJ2-7; D is ambiguous. V lost 0 bases to trimming and J lost 4 bases, with 10 bases between them. The CDR3 has 14 amino acids. The CDR3 DNA sequence: TGTGCCAGCAGTTTAGCGGGCCCGCGATACGAGCAGTACTTC. Its translation: CASSLAGPRYEQYF.